These 25 T cell receptor beta chains share one sample of origin, sequenced in a study of esophageal squamous cell carcinoma under preoperative chemotherapy. Described time point: after preoperative PTX-NDP chemotherapy. TCRdb re-called the PCR reads through MiXCR, storing one row per CDR3 protein. The data hold approximately 19,000 distinct CDR3 sequences, with just over 45% observed a single time. Sampling was performed from a patient given preoperative chemotherapy. These receptors were taken from a human donor with esophageal squamous cell carcinoma. The donor label of this sample is uncertain.

Sample share makes this clonotype medium-sized. The DNA of the CDR3 is TGTGCCAGCAGCCAGTACAGGGATCGAAAGGTACACACTGAAGCTTTCTTT. Its protein product is CASSQYRDRKVHTEAFF. The chain recombines TRBV7-8 with TRBJ1-1, with TRBD1 as a possible D gene (6 bases). The CDR3 contains 17 residues. Trimming took off 5 bases at V and 3 bases at J, with 22 bases between the two ends. Germline assignment: CDR1 SGHVS and CDR2 FQNEAQ. The full variable domain, in which reference TRBV7-8 and TRBJ1-1 provide the parts outside the CDR3, is GAGVSQSPRYKVAKRGQDVALRCDPISGHVSLFWYQQALGQGPEFLTYFQNEAQLDKSGLPSDRFFAERPEGSVSTLKIQRTQQEDSAVYLCASSQYRDRKVHTEAFFGQGTRLTVV.

The V and J genes are TRBV10-3 and TRBJ2-5, with TRBD1 identical over 8 bases. The DNA end is more similar to TRBJ2-7, so the J call may be wrong. CDR3 length equals 14 residues. Germline V gene lookup returns CDR1 ENHRY and CDR2 SYGVKD. For the CDR3, the DNA is TGTGCCATCAGTGCCGCCAGGGGGCAGGACGAGCAGTACTTC. Residues: CAISAARGQDEQYF.

This clonotype is medium-sized within its sample. V and J are TRBV7-9 and TRBJ2-3, with TRBD2 matching over 8 bases. V gave up 3 bases and J gave up 3 bases; unmatched junction bases: 5. The CDR3 has 15 amino acids. The V gene's germline CDR1 is SEHNR and CDR2 FQNEAQ (reference sequence). CDR3 protein: CASSFLAGGTDTQYF. The CDR3 DNA is TGTGCCAGCAGCTTTCTAGCGGGTGGGACAGATACGCAGTATTTT.

This clonotype showed up many times. The chain combines TRBV7-8 with TRBJ1-1, with 9 bases fitting TRBD1. The CDR3 totals 16 residues. The germline V gene has CDR1 SGHVS and CDR2 FQNEAQ. V was pared by 1 base and J by 5 bases, with 8 bases of the junction left unmatched. CDR3 sequence (DNA): TGTGCCAGCAGCTTAGAGTTAACAGGGGGCCGTACTGAAGCTTTCTTT. Translated: CASSLELTGGRTEAFF.

This clonotype showed up just once. The chain uses TRBV11-2 and TRBJ1-3, with D maybe TRBD1 (6 bases). Per the germline V gene, CDR1 is SGHAT and CDR2 is FQNNGV. The CDR3 spans 14 residues. V was clipped by 5 bases and J by 4 bases, with 12 bases between them. The DNA for the CDR3 is TGTGCCAGCAGCAACAGGGTATCCGGAAACACCATATATTTT. It encodes CASSNRVSGNTIYF.

CDR3 bases: TGTGCCAGCAGGGGGGTGGGTAGCTTCTCAGATACGCAGTATTTT. Translated, it gives CASRGVGSFSDTQYF. This chain uses TRBV6-1 with TRBJ2-3; TRBD1 or TRBD2 may be the D gene (5 bases each). The length of the CDR3 is 15 residues. Trimming pared 6 bases from V and 4 bases from J, leaving 17 bases between. The germline V gene encodes CDR1 MNHNS and CDR2 SASEGT.

On this clonotype: The conserved final phenylalanine or tryptophan is absent from the CDR3, which likely points to a read error. The chain joins TRBV7-2 to TRBJ2-5, with a possible D match to TRBD2 (6 bases). The J call may be faulty, since TRBJ2-1 better matches the DNA end. Germline values: CDR1 SGHTA, CDR2 FQGNSA. The CDR3 extends over 14 amino acids. The CDR3 DNA reads TGTGCCAGCAGCTTCGGCGGGACCCAAGAGTCCCAGTTCTTG. Translated: CASSFGGTQESQFL.

Worth noting for this clonotype: The CDR3 does not end in the conserved phenylalanine or tryptophan, so this is likely a read error. The DNA is omitted, as the CDR3 cannot be located on it reliably, and the CDR3 follows TCRdb's listing. V gene TRBV7-2 combines with J gene TRBJ2-5. The CDR3 sequence runs 12 residues, both termini included. The V gene's germline CDR1 is SGHTA and CDR2 FQGNSA. CDR3 protein: CASEQNQATQFS.

CDR3 residues: CASSAGGREKETQYF. In DNA, the CDR3 is TGTGCCAGCAGCGCTGGGGGCCGGGAGAAAGAGACCCAGTATTTT. The V gene is TRBV7-3, the J gene TRBJ2-3; perhaps D is TRBD1 or TRBD2 (6 bases each). V shed 5 bases and J shed 12 bases, with 24 bases lying between them. Germline CDR1 SGHTA, CDR2 FQGTGA. The CDR3 totals 15 residues.

This clonotype was picked up many times. The chain couples TRBV6-1 to TRBJ1-2; D is unresolved. Germline assignment: CDR1 MNHNS and CDR2 SASEGT. The V and J ends lost 2 bases and 0 bases respectively, with 7 bases between them. This CDR3 has 14 residues. CDR3 sequence: CASSESRANYGYTF. CDR3 DNA sequence: TGTGCCAGCAGTGAAAGCCGAGCTAACTATGGCTACACCTTC.

A note on this clonotype: The germline gene is not matched at one end of the junction; a read error may be the cause. This sequence joins TRBV7-6 and TRBJ2-3; weak D call: TRBD1 (5 bases). Germline CDR1 reads SGHVS; CDR2 reads FNYEAQ. This CDR3 has 14 amino acids. CDR3 amino acids: CASSLGSGRDTQYF. The DNA of the CDR3 is TGTGCCAGCAGCTTAGGGTCAGGCAGGGATACGCAGTATTTC.

This clonotype was observed at least ten times. The chain recombines TRBV7-9 with TRBJ1-2; D gene ambiguous. This CDR3 has 13 residues. The germline V gene encodes CDR1 SEHNR and CDR2 FQNEAQ (reference sequence). The V and J ends lost 1 base and 8 bases respectively, with 11 bases between them. DNA of the CDR3: TGTGCCAGCAGCTTAGATGATTCTCCGGGCTACACCTTC. This gives the protein CASSLDDSPGYTF.

The rearrangement uses TRBV7-9 and TRBJ1-5; weak D call: TRBD1 (5 bases). Germline CDR1 SEHNR, CDR2 FQNEAQ (reference sequence). The V gene lost 0 bases and the J gene lost 9 bases, with 9 bases spanning the gap. The CDR3 consists of 13 residues. CDR3 protein: CASSLAGDRPQHF. The CDR3 bases are TGTGCCAGCAGCTTAGCAGGGGACCGGCCCCAGCATTTT.

This clonotype was seen just once. The V call is TRBV20-1, the J call TRBJ2-3; 12 nucleotides align to TRBD2. With V trimmed by 5 bases and J by 3 bases, 9 bases remained unmatched. This CDR3 is 16 amino acids long. In germline, CDR1 is DFQATT, CDR2 SNEGSKA (reference sequence). The CDR3 region is CSAVFPGLAGTDTQYF. CDR3 coding DNA: TGCAGTGCTGTCTTCCCGGGACTAGCGGGTACAGATACGCAGTATTTT.

This clonotype occurred once. The junction does not match germline at one end; this may be a read error. The genes are TRBV6-5 and TRBJ1-1; D is possibly TRBD1 (5 bases). This CDR3 spans 15 amino acids. CDR1 is MNHEY, CDR2 SVGAGI, per germline. CDR3: CASSYSRAGNTEDIF. The CDR3 bases are TGTGCCAGCAGTTACTCCCGAGCAGGGAACACTGAAGACATCTTT.

CDR3 in amino acids: CASRHLPGQGNTEAFF. CDR3 nucleotides: TGTGCCAGCAGGCACCTACCGGGACAGGGGAACACTGAAGCTTTCTTT. The chain links TRBV12-3 or TRBV12-4 to TRBJ1-1; 9 bases are shared with TRBD1. The CDR3 loop spans 16 amino acids. The J segment lost 1 base and the V segment lost 6 bases, leaving 9 bases of the junction unmatched.

This clonotype was counted many times. The V gene is TRBV7-9, the J gene TRBJ2-5; TRBD1 matches at 8 bases. Matching the DNA end better, TRBJ2-7 makes the J call doubtful. Germline CDR1 reads SEHNR; CDR2 reads FQNEAQ (reference sequence). This CDR3 is 13 amino acids long. CDR3 sequence reads: CASSLATGVEQYF. The CDR3 DNA follows: TGTGCCAGCAGCTTAGCGACAGGGGTCGAGCAGTACTTC.

This clonotype was recorded at least ten times. This chain joins TRBV7-3 and TRBJ2-1; 9 bases map to TRBD2. Germline V gives CDR1 SGHTA, CDR2 FQGTGA. CDR3 length: 15 residues. Trimming cost V 2 bases and J 7 bases; bases outside gene matches: 6. The chain's CDR3 is CASSLFSGSGNEQFF. CDR3 coding DNA: TGTGCCAGCAGCTTATTTAGCGGGAGTGGTAATGAGCAGTTCTTC.

This chain links TRBV7-2 with TRBJ2-3; D might be TRBD1 or TRBD2, each matching 7 bases. The tail of the sequence fits TRBJ2-5 better, so the J call may be wrong. Germline CDR1 reads SGHTA; CDR2 reads FQGNSA. CDR3 length: 14 residues. As DNA, the CDR3 is TGTGCGGGCAGGGGGGGCCGTGAGACAGATACCCAGTACTTC. Protein: CAGRGGRETDTQYF.

The chain recombines TRBV6-1 with TRBJ2-3; D remains ambiguous. Germline CDR1 is MNHNS and CDR2 is SASEGT. Trimming took off 0 bases at V and 7 bases at J, with 11 bases between the two ends. The CDR3 length is 14 residues. The CDR3 here is CASSEAGSFHTQYF. The CDR3 coding sequence is TGTGCCAGCAGTGAAGCGGGTAGCTTCCATACGCAGTATTTT.

V usage is TRBV7-9 and J usage is TRBJ2-6, with D perhaps matching TRBD1 (5 bases). Trimming removed 4 bases at V and 2 bases at J, with 18 bases between. Germline values: CDR1 SEHNR, CDR2 FQNEAQ (reference sequence). There are 18 residues in the CDR3. The CDR3 bases are TGTGCCAGCAGCTACGACAGAGCCCTCTCCACTGGGGCCAACGTCCTGACTTTC. It yields the protein CASSYDRALSTGANVLTF.

The chain is built from TRBV7-2 and TRBJ2-5; tentatively, D is TRBD1 or TRBD2 (6 bases each). In germline, CDR1 is SGHTA, CDR2 FQGNSA. This CDR3 spans 15 amino acids. The CDR3 is CGRGLGGSGEETQYF. CDR3 coding DNA: TGTGGCAGGGGCTTAGGGGGGTCCGGCGAAGAGACCCAGTACTTC.

This chain links TRBV11-2 with TRBJ2-5; the match to TRBD2 covers 9 bases. The CDR3 loop spans 14 amino acids. The junction had 3 bases not matched to a gene; V was cut back by 2 bases and J by 5 bases. Germline V CDR1 and CDR2: SGHAT, FQNNGV. The CDR3 loop is CASSLMAGGETQYF. CDR3 in DNA: TGTGCCAGCAGCTTAATGGCGGGAGGGGAGACCCAGTACTTC.

This chain links TRBV7-2 with TRBJ2-1; 9 nucleotides match TRBD2. Germline values: CDR1 SGHTA, CDR2 FQGNSA. V shed 8 bases, J shed 13 bases, and the junction held 18 bases outside the gene matches. CDR3 size: 15 residues. The CDR3 spells CASGSQGLAGQPQFF. CDR3 DNA: TGTGCCAGCGGTTCTCAGGGGCTAGCGGGACAACCACAGTTCTTC. The whole variable domain, filled in from reference TRBV7-2 and TRBJ2-1, reads GAGVSQSPSNKVTEKGKDVELRCDPISGHTALYWYRQSLGQGLEFLIYFQGNSAPDKSGLPSDRFSAERTGGSVSTLTIQRTQQEDSAVYLCASGSQGLAGQPQFFGPGTRLTVL.

This clonotype was counted many times. Mismatch with germline at one junction end may stem from a read error. CDR3 loop: CASSPREGLKETQYF. In DNA form, the CDR3 reads TGTGCTAGCAGCCCCAGGGAGGGGCTTAAAGAGACCCAGTACTTC. The chain links TRBV7-7 to TRBJ2-5; TRBD2 matches at 7 bases. The CDR3 runs 15 residues. Germline V gene lookup returns CDR1 SSHAT and CDR2 FNYEAQ (reference sequence).